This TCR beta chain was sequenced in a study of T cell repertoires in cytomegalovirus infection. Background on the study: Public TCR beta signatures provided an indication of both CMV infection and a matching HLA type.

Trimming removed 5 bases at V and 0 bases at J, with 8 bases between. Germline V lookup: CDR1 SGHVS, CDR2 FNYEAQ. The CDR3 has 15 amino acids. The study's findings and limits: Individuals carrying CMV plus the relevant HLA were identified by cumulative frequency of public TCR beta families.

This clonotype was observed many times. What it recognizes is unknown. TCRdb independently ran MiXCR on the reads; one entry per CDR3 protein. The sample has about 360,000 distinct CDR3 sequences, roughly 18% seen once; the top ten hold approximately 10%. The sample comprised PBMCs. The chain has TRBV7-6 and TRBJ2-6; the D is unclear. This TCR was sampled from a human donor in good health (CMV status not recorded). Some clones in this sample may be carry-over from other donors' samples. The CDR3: CASSHIFSGANVLTF. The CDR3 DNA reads TGTGCCAGCAGCCACATATTCTCTGGGGCCAACGTCCTGACTTTC.